The 28 T cell receptor beta chains given below trace back to one sample, sequenced in a study of CD8+CD57+ T cells in acquired aplastic anemia. The use of genomic DNA as template underpinned the TCR beta VDJ and CDR3 profiling. TCRdb reprocessed the reads via MiXCR and lists one record per CDR3 protein. The repertoire consists of 90,000 to 120,000 distinct CDR3 sequences, with 40% to 65% occurring once and the leading ten covering under 35%. The sequencing input was sorted CD4+, CD8+, or CD8+CD57+ T cells (not recorded which) from PBMCs. The receptors were gathered from a human donor in good health, serving as a control.

A remark on this clonotype: The CDR3 carries no conserved terminal phenylalanine or tryptophan, so it likely arises from a read error. The chain employs TRBV7-2 and TRBJ2-3; unclear D gene. Germline V gives CDR1 SGHTA, CDR2 FQGNSA. The CDR3 covers 12 residues. V lost 5 bases and J lost 3, with 6 bases in between. The CDR3 protein is CASSTYTDTQYL. The CDR3 DNA is TGTGCCAGCAGCACCTATACAGATACGCAGTATCTT.

Ten or more counts support this clonotype. This chain joins TRBV27 and TRBJ2-1; a possible D gene is TRBD2 (6 bases). The germline V gene encodes CDR1 MNHEY and CDR2 SMNVEV (reference sequence). CDR3 size: 14 residues. With 4 bases removed from V and 5 bases from J, the gap between germline ends came to 12 bases. CDR3 bases: TGTGCCAGCAGTTGGGGCGGGGTAGACAATGAGCAGTTCTTC. It is translated as CASSWGGVDNEQFF.

J is TRBJ1-2 and V is TRBV19; 8 positions match TRBD1. The CDR3 sequence is 12 residues long. J was trimmed by 10 bases and V by 7 bases; bases with no gene match: 8. In germline, CDR1 is LNHDA, CDR2 SQIVND (reference sequence). The CDR3 region has the DNA TGTGCCAGTACCTTGGACAGGGACCTCTACACCTTC. It encodes CASTLDRDLYTF.

This clonotype was detected many times. The chain recombines TRBV6-2 or TRBV6-3 with TRBJ2-7; D unclear. CDR1 is MNHEY and CDR2 is SVGEGT in the germline V gene. The V and J ends lost 0 bases and 7 bases respectively, with 25 bases between them. The CDR3 covers 18 residues. This CDR3 reads CASSYSAPAPGPNQEQYF. DNA for the CDR3: TGTGCCAGCAGTTACTCGGCACCCGCCCCCGGGCCCAACCAAGAGCAGTACTTC.

The V and J genes are TRBV13 and TRBJ2-5, with TRBD2 matching over 14 bases. Germline lookup yields CDR1 PRHDT and CDR2 FYEKMQ (reference sequence). V shed 5 bases and J 5 bases; nucleotides not matched to a gene: 4. This CDR3 is built from 15 residues. Written as DNA, the CDR3 is TGTGCCAGCAGCAGGGGACTAGCGGGGGACGAGACCCAGTACTTC. Its protein product is CASSRGLAGDETQYF. Full variable domain (missing parts from reference TRBV13 and TRBJ2-5): AAGVIQSPRHLIKEKRETATLKCYPIPRHDTVYWYQQGPGQDPQFLISFYEKMQSDKGSIPDRFSAQQFSDYHSELNMSSLELGDSALYFCASSRGLAGDETQYFGPGTRLLVL.

This clonotype was seen ten or more times. The rearrangement joins TRBV27 to TRBJ2-7, with TRBD1 matching 7 bases. There are 13 residues in the CDR3. Germline CDR1 and CDR2: MNHEY and SMNVEV (reference sequence). Trimming cost V 6 bases and J 4 bases; bases outside gene matches: 6. The CDR3 here is CASSWDSGYEQYF. The CDR3 DNA reads TGTGCCAGCAGCTGGGACAGTGGATACGAGCAGTACTTC.

This clonotype was counted only a few times. The V gene is TRBV27, the J gene TRBJ2-7; D is undetermined. V was pared by 5 bases and J by 4 bases, with 12 bases between. The CDR3 contains 13 residues. The germline V gene has CDR1 MNHEY and CDR2 SMNVEV (reference sequence). The CDR3 reads CASSPRVGYEQYF. CDR3 nucleotides: TGTGCCAGCAGTCCACGGGTAGGGTACGAGCAGTACTTC.

This rearrangement joins TRBV13 to TRBJ2-2, with a possible D match to TRBD1 (5 bases). The V gene lost 5 bases and the J gene lost 6 bases, with 16 bases spanning the gap. The CDR3 is 15 residues long. Germline lookup yields CDR1 PRHDT and CDR2 FYEKMQ (reference sequence). CDR3 region: CASSPTKGLAGELFF. DNA for the CDR3: TGTGCCAGCAGCCCGACCAAGGGGCTGGCCGGGGAGCTGTTTTTT.

This clonotype has a count of ten or more. The chain combines TRBV14 with TRBJ2-7; 7 positions match TRBD1. The CDR3 consists of 15 residues. Germline V gene lookup returns CDR1 SGHDN and CDR2 FVKESK. With V trimmed by 4 bases and J by 2 bases, 8 bases remained unmatched. The CDR3 bases are TGTGCCAGCAGCCCCAAAGGGGGCCTTACCTACGAGCAGTACTTC. Translated: CASSPKGGLTYEQYF.

This clonotype was observed at least ten times. The chain has TRBV20-1 and TRBJ2-7; possibly TRBD1 for D (6 bases). The CDR3 consists of 13 residues. The V gene's germline CDR1 is DFQATT and CDR2 SNEGSKA (reference sequence). Trimming took off 5 bases at V and 0 bases at J, with 11 bases between the two ends. The CDR3 sequence is CSAEHRDSYEQYF. In DNA, the CDR3 is TGCAGTGCTGAACACAGGGACTCCTACGAGCAGTACTTC.

The rearrangement joins TRBV10-2 to TRBJ1-5; 8 bases agree with TRBD1. In germline, CDR1 is WSHSY, CDR2 SAAADI. V trimming: 5 bases; J trimming: 5 bases; junction bases outside the gene matches: 5. The CDR3 covers 14 residues. The DNA of the CDR3 is TGCGCCAGCAGTTTCGGACAGGGTTATCAGCCCCAGCATTTT. This translates into CASSFGQGYQPQHF.

V gene TRBV19 combines with J gene TRBJ1-6; possibly TRBD1 for D (5 bases). The CDR3 is 17 amino acids. V was clipped by 8 bases and J by 6 bases, with 23 bases between them. Germline CDR1 reads LNHDA; CDR2 reads SQIVND (reference sequence). For the CDR3, the DNA is TGTGCCAGTTCCGGTGATCTGGGGCGGGGAGGTAATTCACCCCTCCACTTT. This codes for CASSGDLGRGGNSPLHF.

The chain has TRBV19 and TRBJ2-3; weak D call: TRBD1 (5 bases). CDR1 and CDR2 from the germline V gene are LNHDA and SQIVND (reference sequence). The CDR3 is made up of 16 amino acids. Trimming pared 5 bases from V and 0 bases from J, leaving 15 bases between. The CDR3 spells CASSSPTRASTDTQYF. The CDR3 DNA is TGTGCCAGTAGTTCGCCGACCAGGGCTAGCACAGATACGCAGTATTTT.

Worth noting for this clonotype: This may be a read error, as it is one base from a much larger clone. J is TRBJ1-2 and V is TRBV27; D is uncertain. The CDR3 has 14 amino acids. CDR1 and CDR2 from the germline V gene are MNHEY and SMNVEV (reference sequence). The CDR3 protein is CANSLSRVHYGYTF. The CDR3 DNA is TGTGCCAACAGTTTATCTAGGGTCCACTATGGCTACACCTTC.

This clonotype came up many times. This chain connects TRBV7-9 to TRBJ2-7; D not certain. Germline CDR1 and CDR2: SEHNR and FQNEAQ (reference sequence). The CDR3 length is 13 residues. The ends were cut back, 5 bases at V and 10 bases at J, with 18 bases in the middle. CDR3 in amino acids: CASSPTTPGPQYF. The DNA of the CDR3 is TGTGCCAGCAGCCCCACGACCCCGGGCCCCCAGTACTTC.

The genes are TRBV5-1 and TRBJ1-6, with D possibly being TRBD1 (5 bases). Trimming took 1 base from V and 5 from J, leaving 13 bases between them. This CDR3 is built from 16 residues. Germline V gene data show CDR1 as SGHRS and CDR2 as YFSETQ. As DNA, the CDR3 is TGCGCCAGCAGCTTGCAGGGTCAAGGTGATAATTCACCCCTCCACTTT. The encoded protein is CASSLQGQGDNSPLHF.

The chain is built from TRBV7-2 and TRBJ2-3; no clear D gene. Looked up from germline, CDR1 is SGHTA and CDR2 is FQGNSA. The CDR3 sequence is 14 residues long. V shed 5 bases and J shed 6 bases, with 15 bases lying between them. CDR3 bases: TGTGCCAGCAGCCTAACGTCCGGACGGGATACGCAGTATTTT. Translation gives CASSLTSGRDTQYF.

J is TRBJ1-3 and V is TRBV10-3; D possibly corresponds to TRBD1 (6 bases). Between the trimmed V and J ends, which lost 11 bases and 0 bases, there was a span of 11 bases. The CDR3 extends over 13 amino acids. CDR1 and CDR2 (germline): ENHRY, SYGVKD. In DNA, the CDR3 is TGTGCCGCACAGGGAATCTCTGGAAACACCATATATTTT. Its translation: CAAQGISGNTIYF.

The genes are TRBV25-1 and TRBJ2-7; D perhaps matches TRBD1 (8 bases). The V end was cut by 4 bases, the J end by 5 bases, with 18 bases between. Germline V gives CDR1 MGHDK, CDR2 SYGVNS. The CDR3 contains 15 residues. CDR3 nucleotide sequence: TGTGCCAGCAGTGGGGGGGGCAGGGGGCCACACGAGCAGTACTTC. Translated, it gives CASSGGGRGPHEQYF.

The rearrangement uses TRBV15 and TRBJ1-6, with 7 bases lining up with TRBD1. V gave up 8 bases and J gave up 6 bases; unmatched junction bases: 10. Germline lookup yields CDR1 LNHNV and CDR2 YYDKDF (reference sequence). The CDR3 runs 15 residues. The CDR3 sequence: CATGQDSRINSPLHF. CDR3 nucleotides: TGTGCCACCGGACAGGACAGTAGGATTAATTCACCCCTCCACTTT.

V usage is TRBV10-1 and J usage is TRBJ2-7; 8 positions agree with TRBD2. With 7 bases clipped from V and 4 bases from J, the junction kept 12 bases outside the gene matches. The CDR3 totals 15 residues. Germline lookup yields CDR1 WNHNN and CDR2 SYGVQD (reference sequence). The CDR3 nucleotides are TGCGCCAGCACCTCGGGGGTAGCGGGAATTTACGAGCAGTACTTC. Amino acids: CASTSGVAGIYEQYF.

In regard to this clonotype: Since a much larger clone is just one base distant, this may be a read error. The gene calls are TRBV25-1 and TRBJ2-7; 8 nucleotides match TRBD1. V shed 7 bases and J 1 base; nucleotides not matched to a gene: 12. The length of the CDR3 is 16 residues. The germline gives CDR1 MGHDK, CDR2 SYGVNS. The DNA for the CDR3 is TGTGCCAGCACACACGGACAGGGATACGGGTCCTACGAGCAGTACTTC. Its translation is CASTHGQGYGSYEQYF.

The chain carries TRBV10-3 and TRBJ1-2; the D gene is possibly TRBD1 (6 bases). The germline V gene has CDR1 ENHRY and CDR2 SYGVKD. The CDR3 sequence is 16 residues long. The V end lost 2 bases, the J end lost 2 bases, and 15 bases lay between the germline ends. The CDR3 here is CAISEADTGLNYGYTF. The DNA of the CDR3 is TGTGCCATCAGTGAGGCGGATACAGGGTTAAACTATGGCTACACCTTC.

At least ten counts were recorded for this clonotype. V gene TRBV6-2 or TRBV6-3 combines with J gene TRBJ1-2; 8 positions match TRBD1. The CDR3 loop spans 18 amino acids. V gave up 5 bases and J gave up 7 bases; unmatched junction bases: 21. CDR1 MNHEY and CDR2 SVGEGT come from the germline V gene. The CDR3 protein is CASSNNGPFGQGGGGYTF. CDR3 nucleotides: TGTGCCAGCAGTAACAACGGGCCTTTCGGACAGGGAGGCGGTGGCTACACCTTC.

This clonotype occurred many times. This sequence joins TRBV6-1 and TRBJ2-7; D uncertain. This CDR3 has 14 residues. Trimming shortened V by 3 bases and J by 5 bases, and 14 bases separated the two germline ends. The germline gives CDR1 MNHNS, CDR2 SASEGT. CDR3: CASSDAWTYHEQYF. CDR3 DNA sequence: TGTGCCAGCAGTGACGCCTGGACGTACCACGAGCAGTACTTC.

The chain combines TRBV2 with TRBJ1-6; TRBD1 aligns across 10 bases. This CDR3 is built from 14 residues. Germline V gene sequence: CDR1 SNHLY, CDR2 FYNNEI. J lost 6 bases, V lost 8 bases, and 4 bases had no gene match. The CDR3, as DNA: TGTGCCAGCTCAGACAGGGGGCTTAATTCACCCCTCCACTTT. Its translation is CASSDRGLNSPLHF. The complete variable domain, with remaining parts taken from reference TRBV2 and TRBJ1-6, reads EPEVTQTPSHQVTQMGQEVILRCVPISNHLYFYWYRQILGQKVEFLVSFYNNEISEKSEIFDDQFSVERPDGSNFTLKIRSTKLEDSAMYFCASSDRGLNSPLHFGNGTRLTVT.

The rearrangement links TRBV7-9 to TRBJ2-5; TRBD2 matches at 7 bases. The CDR3 has 14 amino acids. V shed 5 bases and J 5 bases; nucleotides not matched to a gene: 8. Germline-derived CDR1 and CDR2 are SEHNR and FQNEAQ (reference sequence). The CDR3 nucleotides are TGTGCCAGCAGCCCCATGACTAGCAGGGAGACCCAGTACTTC. Its protein product is CASSPMTSRETQYF. Drawing the rest from reference TRBV7-9 and TRBJ2-5, the complete variable domain is DTGVSQNPRHKITKRGQNVTFRCDPISEHNRLYWYRQTLGQGPEFLTYFQNEAQLEKSRLLSDRFSAERPKGSFSTLEIQRTEQGDSAMYLCASSPMTSRETQYFGPGTRLLVL.

Ten or more counts support this clonotype. The chain recombines TRBV20-1 with TRBJ2-7; 11 nucleotides agree with TRBD1. This CDR3 comprises 14 residues. V shed 6 bases, J shed 3 bases, and the junction held 7 bases outside the gene matches. Germline CDR1 is DFQATT and CDR2 is SNEGSKA (reference sequence). This chain's CDR3 is CSARRTGGGYEQYF. The CDR3 region has the DNA TGCAGTGCCAGAAGGACAGGGGGCGGCTACGAGCAGTACTTC.